The 22 T cell receptor beta chains reported below all come from one sample, sequenced in a study of blood T cells in healthy people across ages. The authors ran a second PCR of roughly 6 to 11 cycles using a sample-barcoded 5' primer and a J-beta primer mix. One entry per CDR3 protein, called by TCRdb with MiXCR from the 5' RACE reads. Of some 800,000 distinct CDR3 sequences listed, roughly 25% are singletons. These data also formed part of another study, on T cells of mothers and their children.

The sample taken for sequencing was blood. The receptors were gathered from a boy between 10 and 17 years old in good health.

The V gene is TRBV4-3, the J gene TRBJ1-5, with 10 positions matching TRBD1. The CDR3 extends over 17 amino acids. Germline V CDR1 and CDR2: LGHNA, YSLEER. Trimming cost V 8 bases and J 0 bases; bases outside gene matches: 10. CDR3 sequence: CASPGDRGQYSNQPQHF. In DNA form, the CDR3 reads TGCGCCAGCCCTGGGGACAGGGGCCAGTATAGCAATCAGCCCCAGCATTTT.

This clonotype has a single count. The chain joins TRBV9 to TRBJ2-1; D may be TRBD2 (7 bases). The CDR3 spans 13 residues. V lost 7 bases and J lost 7, with 15 bases in between. Germline lookup yields CDR1 SGDLS and CDR2 YYNGEE. The CDR3, as DNA: TGTGCCAGCGGGGGGGCTGTTCTTAATGAGCAGTTCTTC. Translating it yields CASGGAVLNEQFF. The full variable domain, in which reference TRBV9 and TRBJ2-1 provide the parts outside the CDR3, is DSGVTQTPKHLITATGQRVTLRCSPRSGDLSVYWYQQSLDQGLQFLIQYYNGEERAKGNILERFSAQQFPDLHSELNLSSLELGDSALYFCASGGAVLNEQFFGPGTRLTVL.

This chain connects TRBV2 to TRBJ2-1; 7 bases agree with TRBD2. Germline lookup yields CDR1 SNHLY and CDR2 FYNNEI. The CDR3 loop spans 19 amino acids. V lost 3 bases to trimming and J lost 5 bases; unmatched junction nucleotides: 19. CDR3 bases: TGTGCCAGCAGTGATCGGCCCACCCGAAGGACGGGGGGTAACAATGAGCAGTTCTTC. Amino acids: CASSDRPTRRTGGNNEQFF. Supplemented by reference TRBV2 and TRBJ2-1, the full variable domain reads EPEVTQTPSHQVTQMGQEVILRCVPISNHLYFYWYRQILGQKVEFLVSFYNNEISEKSEIFDDQFSVERPDGSNFTLKIRSTKLEDSAMYFCASSDRPTRRTGGNNEQFFGPGTRLTVL.

The table lists this clonotype with a few counts. The V call is TRBV27, the J call TRBJ2-5; maybe TRBD2 (7 bases). The DNA end favors TRBJ2-1, so the J call may be wrong. Per germline, CDR1 MNHEY and CDR2 SMNVEV (reference sequence). The length of the CDR3 is 14 residues. For the CDR3, the DNA is TGTGCCAGCGGGGGGGCCATGTTTAAGAATGAGCAGTTCTTC. Its translation is CASGGAMFKNEQFF.

This clonotype was observed a handful of times. V and J are TRBV20-1 and TRBJ2-3; 7 bases match TRBD2. V lost 3 bases to trimming and J lost 5 bases; unmatched junction nucleotides: 5. CDR3 length: 13 residues. CDR1 and CDR2 (germline): DFQATT, SNEGSKA (reference sequence). Here the CDR3 reads CSASPGTKDTQYF. The CDR3 DNA reads TGCAGTGCTAGCCCCGGGACTAAAGATACGCAGTATTTT.

The V gene is TRBV28, the J gene TRBJ2-5; 8 positions match TRBD2. Germline assignment: CDR1 MDHEN and CDR2 SYDVKM. V gave up 3 bases and J gave up 7 bases; unmatched junction bases: 7. This CDR3 comprises 14 residues. The CDR3 protein is CASSLMGLEGTQYF. CDR3 coding DNA: TGTGCCAGCAGTTTGATGGGACTAGAAGGGACCCAGTACTTC.

V is TRBV4-1 and J is TRBJ2-7, with 10 nucleotides matching TRBD1. The V gene end was trimmed by 2 bases and the J gene end by 5 bases; junction bases not matched to a gene: 9. The CDR3 loop spans 16 amino acids. Looked up from germline, CDR1 is MGHRA and CDR2 is YSYEKL. CDR3 nucleotides: TGCGCCAGCAGCCAAATGGGCGGAGGACAGGGGGACGAGCAGTACTTC. Encoded protein: CASSQMGGGQGDEQYF.

The rearrangement joins TRBV7-9 to TRBJ1-2; D is unclear. V gave up 4 bases and J gave up 7 bases, with 16 bases separating them. There are 14 residues in the CDR3. Germline V gives CDR1 SEHNR, CDR2 FQNEAQ (reference sequence). Written as DNA, the CDR3 is TGTGCCAGCAGCTCCCCCATGGGTCCCGGTGGCTACACCTTC. This codes for CASSSPMGPGGYTF.

This clonotype was seen at least ten times. The genes are TRBV5-1 and TRBJ2-7, with D possibly being TRBD2 (5 bases). Between the trimmed V and J ends, which lost 4 bases and 2 bases, there was a span of 10 bases. Germline V gene sequence: CDR1 SGHRS, CDR2 YFSETQ. The CDR3 has 13 residues. CDR3 in amino acids: CASSRGSTYEQYF. CDR3 coding DNA: TGCGCCAGCAGCCGGGGTTCTACCTACGAGCAGTACTTC.

The V call is TRBV20-1, the J call TRBJ2-7; 7 bases are a match to TRBD1. Germline values: CDR1 DFQATT, CDR2 SNEGSKA (reference sequence). CDR3 length equals 16 residues. J lost 1 base, V lost 0 bases, and 9 bases had no gene match. The CDR3 DNA reads as TGCAGTGCTAGAGATCTGATCACAGGGGTTTCCTACGAGCAGTACTTC. This gives the protein CSARDLITGVSYEQYF.

This chain connects TRBV11-2 to TRBJ2-5, with D possibly called TRBD1 or TRBD2 (6 bases each). CDR1 is SGHAT, CDR2 FQNNGV, per germline. V was trimmed by 1 base and J by 6 bases, leaving 15 bases between them. The CDR3 runs to 15 residues. CDR3 DNA: TGTGCCAGCAGCTTAGTTGGCGGTGGGGGGCAGACCCAGTACTTC. Amino acids: CASSLVGGGGQTQYF.

V gene TRBV5-1 combines with J gene TRBJ2-5; TRBD2 might be the D (6 bases). Matching the DNA end better, TRBJ2-1 makes the J call doubtful. The germline gives CDR1 SGHRS, CDR2 YFSETQ. The CDR3 has 15 amino acids. The DNA for the CDR3 is TGCGCCAGCAGCTTTTGGGACTGGATATACAATGAGCAGTTCTTC. Protein product: CASSFWDWIYNEQFF.

This rearrangement joins TRBV3-1 to TRBJ2-5; D remains unclear. The CDR3 has 14 amino acids. Looked up from germline, CDR1 is LGHDT and CDR2 is YNNKEL (reference sequence). V lost 2 bases to trimming and J lost 3 bases, with 10 bases between them. CDR3 sequence (DNA): TGTGCCAGCAGCCAAATCATTAATAAAGAGACCCAGTACTTC. It is translated as CASSQIINKETQYF.

The chain joins TRBV27 to TRBJ1-1; tentative D call: TRBD1 (6 bases). Germline-derived CDR1 and CDR2 are MNHEY and SMNVEV (reference sequence). Trimming cost V 6 bases and J 3 bases, with 17 bases left between them. CDR3 length: 15 residues. The CDR3 is CASSSPGAGDTEAFF. The CDR3 region has the DNA TGTGCCAGCAGCTCCCCGGGGGCTGGGGACACTGAAGCTTTCTTT.

This clonotype was found a few times. A junction end diverges from the germline sequence, so it may reflect a read error. The genes are TRBV7-8 and TRBJ2-2, with D unclear. This CDR3 spans 12 amino acids. Germline V gene lookup returns CDR1 SGHVS and CDR2 FQNEAQ. The CDR3, as DNA: TGTGCCAGCACCTTAAGTGGCGGGGAGCTGTTTTTT. Amino acids: CASTLSGGELFF.

The chain links TRBV12-3 or TRBV12-4 to TRBJ2-7, with a weak D call TRBD1 (6 bases). The CDR3 is 13 residues long. V shed 4 bases and J shed 7 bases, with 14 bases lying between them. CDR3 sequence reads: CASSYREPGEQYF. The DNA of the CDR3 is TGTGCCAGCAGTTACAGGGAACCCGGAGAGCAGTACTTC.

The rearrangement joins TRBV4-3 to TRBJ1-1, with TRBD1 matching over 7 bases. V trimming: 4 bases; J trimming: 7 bases; junction bases outside the gene matches: 6. Germline loops: CDR1 LGHNA, CDR2 YSLEER. The CDR3 runs to 13 residues. The CDR3 nucleotides read TGCGCCAGCAGCCGGGACAGATCGTTTGAAGCTTTCTTT. This encodes CASSRDRSFEAFF.

V is TRBV30 and J is TRBJ2-6; unclear D gene. Germline CDR1 GTSNPN, CDR2 SVGIG (reference sequence). CDR3 length equals 14 residues. The V gene lost 2 bases and the J gene lost 0 bases, with 5 bases spanning the gap. CDR3 in amino acids: CAWSHYSGANVLTF. CDR3 DNA: TGTGCCTGGAGTCATTACTCTGGGGCCAACGTCCTGACTTTC.

This clonotype has only one observation. This rearrangement joins TRBV11-2 to TRBJ2-1; TRBD2 matches at 8 bases. This CDR3 contains 14 residues. The junction had 4 bases not matched to a gene; V was cut back by 2 bases and J by 7 bases. Germline lookup yields CDR1 SGHAT and CDR2 FQNNGV. The CDR3 nucleotides are TGTGCCAGCAGCTTAATAGCGGGGCGTAATGAGCAGTTCTTC. Its translation: CASSLIAGRNEQFF.

V is TRBV20-1 and J is TRBJ2-7, with D maybe TRBD1 (5 bases). The V and J ends lost 5 bases and 1 base respectively, with 21 bases between them. The CDR3 is 16 amino acids. Germline V gene lookup returns CDR1 DFQATT and CDR2 SNEGSKA (reference sequence). This CDR3 reads CSALHRDSLFSYEQYF. The CDR3 coding sequence is TGCAGTGCTTTACATCGCGACAGCCTATTTTCCTACGAGCAGTACTTC.

This chain connects TRBV4-1 to TRBJ2-5; the D gene is possibly TRBD2 (6 bases). Germline assignment: CDR1 MGHRA and CDR2 YSYEKL. The CDR3 sequence is 16 residues long. V lost 3 bases to trimming and J lost 4 bases, with 18 bases between them. The CDR3 region is CASSHASGEVLETQYF. As DNA, the CDR3 is TGCGCCAGCAGCCATGCATCGGGAGAAGTTCTAGAGACCCAGTACTTC.

This chain connects TRBV3-1 to TRBJ1-2; D uncertain. CDR1 LGHDT and CDR2 YNNKEL come from the germline V gene (reference sequence). Trimming removed 2 bases from V and 7 bases from J, with 8 bases in between. This CDR3 has 12 residues. Here the CDR3 DNA reads TGTGCCAGCAGCCAAAGGGAAGGTGGCTACACCTTC. Its translation is CASSQREGGYTF.